This T cell receptor beta chain comes out of a study of response to subunit inactivated influenza vaccine. Study-level points and caveats: With each seasonal influenza vaccination, the authors suggested, few new T cells are recruited.

Germline-derived CDR1 and CDR2 are DFQATT and SNEGSKA (reference sequence). The CDR3 is 13 residues long. Trimming took 5 bases from V and 5 from J, leaving 15 bases between them. This clonotype has only a few counts. Its matching antigen is unknown. A single record per CDR3 protein comes from TCRdb applying MiXCR to the RT-PCR reads. The sample has about half a million distinct CDR3 sequences; 9.5% to 13% are singletons. The V call is TRBV20-1, the J call TRBJ1-1, with a possible D match to TRBD1 (6 bases). This sample comprised PBMCs from blood, obtained 35 to 45 days after vaccination. The source is a man in his fifties or sixties who received an inactivated influenza vaccine. DNA for the CDR3: TGCAGTGCTGGGACATCGTGGGAAACTGAAGCTTTCTTT. Translation gives CSAGTSWETEAFF.